Included here is one T cell receptor (beta chain) sequence, with context. Its target is not known. The sample comes from a study of cytomegalovirus exposure and HLA in healthy donors. Study details: A subsequent analysis reported that the roughly 120 validation repertoires were produced on the same platform that had also been used for the 600 to 700 first-cohort repertoires.

Among the roughly 120 subjects of the validation cohort, separate from the approximately 700-subject first cohort, were the donors. Data came from immunoSEQ multiplex PCR; TCRdb stores just in-frame clones and leaves some out. The table records roughly 240,000 clones, around 87% of them present only once. The CDR3 has 13 amino acids. Germline lookup yields CDR1 GTSNPN and CDR2 SVGIG (reference sequence). The V gene lost 5 bases and the J gene lost 6 bases, with 16 bases spanning the gap. Findings and caveats of the study: Within the approximately 110 validation repertoires, first-cohort TCR clusters tended to co-occur, according to a later analysis. Reports credit the classifier with highly specific, highly sensitive diagnosis of cytomegalovirus status.

The clonotype originates from a young man in good health and CMV-seronegative. Sequencing was performed on PBMCs. The genes are TRBV30 and TRBJ1-1; D is possibly TRBD1 (6 bases). The CDR3 coding sequence is TGTGCCTGGGGATACAGGGTAATCTCTGAAGCTTTCTTT. It encodes CAWGYRVISEAFF.